Given below is one T cell receptor beta chain in context. The antigen is unknown. This sample is part of a study of cytomegalovirus exposure and HLA in healthy donors. 60 Vbeta and 13 Jbeta primers were used in PCR. TCRdb's copy holds only in-frame clones and misses some; the assay was immunoSEQ multiplex PCR. The profile shows fewer than 350,000 clones, 70% to 90% of them singletons. CDR1 and CDR2 (germline): SGHDN, FVKESK. The CDR3 is 13 amino acids. V gave up 0 bases and J gave up 3 bases, with 6 bases separating them. Study findings and constraints: Another analysis was done later, and it associated 17,000 or so TCR beta sequences with HLA alleles at 0.05 false discovery rate.

The sequence came from a young woman in good health and CMV-seronegative. Sequenced sample: PBMCs. The chain uses TRBV14 and TRBJ2-7, with no clear D. CDR3 sequence reads: CASSQDTYYEQYF. As DNA, the CDR3 is TGTGCCAGCAGCCAAGACACCTACTACGAGCAGTACTTC. The full variable domain, rest sourced from reference TRBV14 and TRBJ2-7, is EAGVTQFPSHSVIEKGQTVTLRCDPISGHDNLYWYRRVMGKEIKFLLHFVKESKQDESGMPNNRFLAERTGGTYSTLKVQPAELEDSGVYFCASSQDTYYEQYFGPGTRLTVT.